These T cell receptor beta chains were read from a single sample in a study of beta chain features in type 1 diabetes. The method was immunoSEQ multiplex PCR; TCRdb's version includes in-frame clones alone and lacks a portion of them. In the table there are 200,000 to 250,000 clones, about a sixth of which are singletons. Material for sequencing was naive CD4+ T cells from blood. These receptors were collected from a man between 25 and 39 years old with type 1 diabetes. Both conserved end residues are part of each CDR3. Fields, in order: J gene, V gene, clone size, CDR3 length, D gene, CDR3 DNA, CDR3 protein. The D gene is left open where the match is weak. The size of a clone is reported for some rows only, either as once, few or many, or as a class for expanded clones.

TRBJ2-1,TRBV10-3,few,15,NA,TGTGCCATCAGTGGATGGCTCACAGGGTACAATGAGCAGTTCTTC,CAISGWLTGYNEQFF
TRBJ1-2,TRBV6-1,NA,13,NA,TGTGCCAGCAGAGCCGGCGGAAGCTATGGCTACACCTTC,CASRAGGSYGYTF
TRBJ2-7,TRBV7-2,NA,17,TRBD2,TGTGCCAGCAGCTCGCGAATGATGGCGGGAGAATCCTACGAGCAGTACTTC,CASSSRMMAGESYEQYF
TRBJ2-1,TRBV7-6,NA,14,NA,TGTGCCAGCAGCTCTATAGGCTTTTACAATGAGCAGTTCTTC,CASSSIGFYNEQFF
TRBJ2-1,TRBV30,few,13,TRBD2,TGTGCTTGGGCGGGGGATTCCTACAATGAGCAGTTCTTC,CAWAGDSYNEQFF
TRBJ2-1,TRBV5-4,few,15,TRBD2,TGTGCCAGCAGCTTGACTAGCGGGAGGGACAATGAGCAGTTCTTC,CASSLTSGRDNEQFF
TRBJ2-7,TRBV18,few,15,NA,TGTGCCAGCTCACCAAGCCACACACGATCCTACGAGCAGTACTTC,CASSPSHTRSYEQYF
TRBJ2-7,TRBV19,NA,15,TRBD2,TGTGCCAGTAGCGCACTAGCGGGAGCTAGCTACGAGCAGTACTTC,CASSALAGASYEQYF
TRBJ1-1,TRBV27,few,12,NA,TGTGCCAGCAGTTTTGCAGGCACTGAAGCTTTCTTT,CASSFAGTEAFF
TRBJ2-2,TRBV25-1,NA,18,NA,TGTGCCAGCAGTGAACGGGGGCGGAATTTCGCGAACACCGGGGAGCTGTTTTTT,CASSERGRNFANTGELFF
TRBJ1-5,TRBV29-1,few,14,TRBD1,TGCAGCGTAGGGGACAGGGGGCAGGGGCAGCCCCAGCATTTT,CSVGDRGQGQPQHF
TRBJ2-7,TRBV29-1,NA,13,NA,TGCAGCGTCCGTGGAGGGGACACCTACGAGCAGTACTTC,CSVRGGDTYEQYF
TRBJ2-1,TRBV11-2,NA,17,TRBD2,TGTGCCAGCAGCTTAGCTCGCGGGAGTATTTTGGACAATGAGCAGTTCTTC,CASSLARGSILDNEQFF
TRBJ1-1,TRBV30,NA,16,NA,TGTGCCTGGAGTGTACTCGGCACAGGGTGGGTGCCTGAAGCTTTCTTT,CAWSVLGTGWVPEAFF
TRBJ2-7,TRBV4-1,NA,17,TRBD1,TGCGCCAGCAGCCAAGACGGTGCCCTCGGGACAGGGGGGGAGCAGTACTTC,CASSQDGALGTGGEQYF
TRBJ2-4,TRBV28,NA,15,TRBD2,TGTGCCAGCCTAACGGGACTAGCGGGAGGGAACATTCAGTACTTC,CASLTGLAGGNIQYF
TRBJ2-1,TRBV14,few,13,NA,TGTGCCAGCAGCCAAATTAAACTAGTCGGGCAGTTCTTC,CASSQIKLVGQFF
TRBJ2-4,TRBV7-9,NA,13,NA,TGTGCCAGCAGCTTACGGGCGTCGGACATTCAGTACTTC,CASSLRASDIQYF
TRBJ2-6,TRBV4-1,few,18,NA,TGCGCCAGCAGCCAAGAGAGAGGGGTAATATCTGGGGCCAACGTCCTGACTTTC,CASSQERGVISGANVLTF
TRBJ2-6,TRBV29-1,few,16,NA,TGCAGCGTGTCTTGGAGACCTTCCTCTGGGGCCAACGTCCTGACTTTC,CSVSWRPSSGANVLTF
TRBJ2-7,TRBV7-2,NA,13,NA,TGTGCCAGCAGTTCAACCAACAGGGCCGAGCAGTACTTC,CASSSTNRAEQYF
TRBJ2-4,TRBV9,NA,14,NA,TGTGCCAGCAGCCCGGGACTGTCCAAAAACATTCAGTACTTC,CASSPGLSKNIQYF
TRBJ2-7,TRBV29-1,NA,17,TRBD2,TGCAGCCCCCGGGGGGTGAGCGGTGGGGACCTCTCCTACGAGCAGTACTTC,CSPRGVSGGDLSYEQYF
TRBJ2-1,TRBV5-1,NA,19,TRBD1,TGCGCCAGCAGCTCAAGAAACCTAAGCTCGGGACAGTCCTACAATGAGCAGTTCTTC,CASSSRNLSSGQSYNEQFF
TRBJ1-5,TRBV27,few,15,TRBD1,TGTGCCAGCAGTATAGACAGGGGAGGCAATCAGCCCCAGCATTTT,CASSIDRGGNQPQHF
TRBJ2-3,TRBV27,once,14,NA,TGTGCCAGCAGTTTAGGGGTTAGCACAGATACGCAGTATTTT,CASSLGVSTDTQYF
TRBJ2-7,TRBV18,few,14,NA,TGTGCCAGCTCACCAGACAGGTCCCACTACGAGCAGTACTTC,CASSPDRSHYEQYF
TRBJ2-7,TRBV4-1,NA,15,TRBD2,TGCGCCAGCAGCGCCGGGAGGGCCGACGCGGACGAGCAGTACTTC,CASSAGRADADEQYF
TRBJ1-1,TRBV2,NA,12,TRBD1,TGTGCCAGCAGTCGACAGGGGACTGAAGCTTTCTTT,CASSRQGTEAFF
TRBJ2-5,TRBV9,NA,14,NA,TGTGCCAGCAGCGTGGGAGCGCACAAAGAGACCCAGTACTTC,CASSVGAHKETQYF
TRBJ2-1,TRBV27,few,12,NA,TGTGCCAGCAGTTTTGAGACAGTAAAGCAGTTCTTC,CASSFETVKQFF
TRBJ2-1,TRBV11-2,NA,14,NA,TGTGCCAGCAGCTTAGTTCCAGGGTTCAATGAGCAGTTCTTC,CASSLVPGFNEQFF
TRBJ2-3,TRBV25-1,NA,13,NA,TGTGCCAGCACCCCAGGGTGGGGGGATACGCAGTATTTT,CASTPGWGDTQYF
TRBJ1-2,TRBV5-4,few,14,TRBD1,TGTGCCAGCAGCCGCGGACAGGGCAACTATGGCTACACCTTC,CASSRGQGNYGYTF
TRBJ2-1,TRBV29-1,NA,14,NA,TGCAGCGGTGACGGCGGCGGGGTTTTGGATGAGCAGTTCTTC,CSGDGGGVLDEQFF
TRBJ2-2,TRBV10-3,NA,17,TRBD1,TGTGCCATCAGCGACACCCAGGGGGTCGCGAACACCGGGGAGCTGTTTTTT,CAISDTQGVANTGELFF
TRBJ2-3,TRBV7-2,few,14,TRBD1,TGTGCCAGCAGCTTAAGCAGGGGGACAGATACGCAGTATTTT,CASSLSRGTDTQYF